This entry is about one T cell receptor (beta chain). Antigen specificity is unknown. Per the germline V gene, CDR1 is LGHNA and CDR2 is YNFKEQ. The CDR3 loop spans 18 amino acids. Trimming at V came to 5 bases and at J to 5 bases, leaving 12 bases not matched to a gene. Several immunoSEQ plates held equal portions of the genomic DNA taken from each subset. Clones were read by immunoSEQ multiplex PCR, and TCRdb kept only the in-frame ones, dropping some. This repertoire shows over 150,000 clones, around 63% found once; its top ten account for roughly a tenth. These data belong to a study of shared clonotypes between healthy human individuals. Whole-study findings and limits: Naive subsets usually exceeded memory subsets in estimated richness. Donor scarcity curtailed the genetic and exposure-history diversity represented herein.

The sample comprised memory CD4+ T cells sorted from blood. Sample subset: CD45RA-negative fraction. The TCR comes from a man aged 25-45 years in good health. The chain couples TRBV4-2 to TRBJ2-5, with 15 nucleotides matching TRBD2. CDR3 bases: TGTGCCAGCAGCTCGGGCCGGACTAGCGGGAGGGCGGGGGAGACCCAGTACTTC. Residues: CASSSGRTSGRAGETQYF.